The clone carrying this TCR beta chain was recorded many times. This record belongs to a study of metastatic and nonmetastatic thyroid tumors. TCRdb re-called clones from the PCR reads using MiXCR. This sample has about 35,000 clones, with roughly a sixth found just once. Patients underwent thyroid surgery, and none had received any treatment before it. The CDR3 is 16 residues long. The V gene lost 5 bases and the J gene lost 7 bases, with 21 bases spanning the gap. CDR1 and CDR2 (germline): MDHEN, SYDVKM. The chain uses TRBV28 and TRBJ1-5; D is unresolved. The sample was blood. This sequence originates from a male donor with papillary thyroid cancer or a benign thyroid nodule (not recorded which). Some clones in this sample may be carry-over from other donors' samples. The CDR3 sequence: CASSLFVSQRGQPQHF. CDR3 DNA: TGTGCCAGCAGTCTTTTTGTCTCGCAGAGAGGGCAGCCCCAGCATTTT.